This TCR beta chain was found in a study of T cell repertoires in cytomegalovirus infection. Each CDR3 protein is one row after TCRdb ran MiXCR on the reads. The sample has approximately 310,000 distinct CDR3 sequences; roughly 25% are singletons. CDR3 length: 16 amino acids. The ends were cut back, 2 bases at V and 7 bases at J, with 18 bases in the middle. From germline, CDR1 is SGHVS and CDR2 FQNEAQ. To note about this clonotype: Its antigen remains unknown.

The receptor was derived from a human donor in good health (CMV status not recorded). Some clones in this sample may be carry-over from other donors' samples. The rearrangement links TRBV7-8 to TRBJ1-5, with D perhaps matching TRBD1 (5 bases). Here the sequenced sample was cultured PBMCs, taken from culture after CMV antigen stimulation. CDR3 residues: CASSLSVVGGRQPQHF. CDR3 in DNA: TGTGCCAGCAGCTTAAGTGTAGTGGGGGGTCGACAGCCCCAGCATTTT. Looking up the rest from reference TRBV7-8 and TRBJ1-5 gives the full variable domain: GAGVSQSPRYKVAKRGQDVALRCDPISGHVSLFWYQQALGQGPEFLTYFQNEAQLDKSGLPSDRFFAERPEGSVSTLKIQRTQQEDSAVYLCASSLSVVGGRQPQHFGDGTRLSIL.